Listed here are 10 T cell receptor beta chains from one sample, sequenced in a study of blood T cell repertoires in COVID-19. TCRdb's copy holds only in-frame clones and misses some; the assay was immunoSEQ multiplex PCR. The data contain tens of thousands of clones, about 80% of them seen just once; the ten biggest clones take up nearly 25%. Sequencing was carried out using peripheral blood. The receptors were sampled from a human donor with acute or convalescent COVID-19. The donor label of this sample is uncertain.

V is TRBV28 and J is TRBJ1-5; unclear D gene. V was shortened by 2 bases and J by 11 bases, with 10 bases between the two germline ends. Germline loops: CDR1 MDHEN, CDR2 SYDVKM. This CDR3 is built from 12 residues. CDR3 sequence (DNA): TGTGCCAGCAGTTTAAAGCGGGAGTCCCAGCATTTT. It translates to CASSLKRESQHF.

The CDR3 sequence: CASSLAGLNQPQHF. The DNA for the CDR3 is TGTGCCAGCAGCTTAGCGGGACTTAATCAGCCCCAGCATTTT. The V call is TRBV7-9, the J call TRBJ1-5; tentative D call: TRBD1 (5 bases). V was clipped by 0 bases and J by 4 bases, with 7 bases between them. The length of the CDR3 is 14 residues. Per the germline V gene, CDR1 is SEHNR and CDR2 is FQNEAQ (reference sequence).

The chain recombines TRBV30 with TRBJ2-3; D is unresolved. The CDR3 has 13 amino acids. In germline, CDR1 is GTSNPN, CDR2 SVGIG (reference sequence). Between the trimmed V and J ends, which lost 2 bases and 1 base, there was a span of 7 bases. The CDR3 bases are TGTGCCTGGAGTAGGCAGGGCACAGATACGCAGTATTTT. Encoded protein: CAWSRQGTDTQYF.

This clone appeared a single time. The gene calls are TRBV7-6 and TRBJ2-3; TRBD2 agrees at 12 bases. Germline assignment: CDR1 SGHVS and CDR2 FNYEAQ. The length of the CDR3 is 16 residues. The V gene end was trimmed by 0 bases and the J gene end by 5 bases; junction bases not matched to a gene: 3. The CDR3 DNA follows: TGTGCCAGCAGCTTAGCCCCGGGACTAGCGGGAGATACGCAGTATTTT. Its protein is CASSLAPGLAGDTQYF.

The CDR3 sequence: CASRPTGSTGELFF. The CDR3 nucleotides read TGTGCCAGCAGGCCAACAGGGAGCACCGGGGAGCTGTTTTTT. This chain links TRBV27 with TRBJ2-2; D perhaps matches TRBD1 (6 bases). Trimming stripped 6 bases from V and 4 bases from J, with 12 bases between. The V gene's germline CDR1 is MNHEY and CDR2 SMNVEV (reference sequence). There are 14 residues in the CDR3.

This sequence joins TRBV7-3 and TRBJ2-7; 9 positions match TRBD2. From germline, CDR1 is SGHTA and CDR2 FQGTGA. Trimming cost V 5 bases and J 7 bases; bases outside gene matches: 12. CDR3 size: 15 residues. DNA of the CDR3: TGTGCCAGCAGCCCCCAGGGGATAGCGGGAGTTGAGCAGTACTTC. It translates to CASSPQGIAGVEQYF. Looking up the rest from reference TRBV7-3 and TRBJ2-7 gives the full variable domain: GAGVSQTPSNKVTEKGKYVELRCDPISGHTALYWYRQSLGQGPEFLIYFQGTGAADDSGLPNDRFFAVRPEGSVSTLKIQRTERGDSAVYLCASSPQGIAGVEQYFGPGTRLTVT.

The chain links TRBV5-5 to TRBJ1-5, with D hard to call. Deletions cut 1 base from V and 1 base from J, with 15 bases between. The CDR3 has 17 amino acids. Per germline, CDR1 SGHKS and CDR2 YYEKEE (reference sequence). CDR3 nucleotides: TGTGCCAGCAGCTTGTTCTCCCTGGCAGAAAGCAATCAGCCCCAGCATTTT. It specifies CASSLFSLAESNQPQHF.

The gene calls are TRBV5-1 and TRBJ2-1; 10 positions match TRBD1. This CDR3 contains 18 residues. J gave up 2 bases and V 4 bases, and 12 bases lay outside the gene matches. The germline V gene encodes CDR1 SGHRS and CDR2 YFSETQ. Here the CDR3 reads CASSPGRGQGSPYNEQFF. CDR3 bases: TGCGCCAGCAGCCCTGGCCGGGGACAGGGGTCACCCTACAATGAGCAGTTCTTC. Based on the CDR3 plus reference TRBV5-1 and TRBJ2-1, the full variable domain is KAGVTQTPRYLIKTRGQQVTLSCSPISGHRSVSWYQQTPGQGLQFLFEYFSETQRNKGNFPGRFSGRQFSNSRSEMNVSTLELGDSALYLCASSPGRGQGSPYNEQFFGPGTRLTVL.

The gene calls are TRBV5-5 and TRBJ1-4; weak D call: TRBD1 (6 bases). Trimming took off 6 bases at V and 3 bases at J, with 12 bases between the two ends. This CDR3 is 14 amino acids long. Germline loops: CDR1 SGHKS, CDR2 YYEKEE (reference sequence). DNA for the CDR3: TGTGCCAGCACCATGACAGGTGCTAATGAAAAACTGTTTTTT. This encodes CASTMTGANEKLFF.

The chain couples TRBV6-4 to TRBJ1-5; 7 nucleotides align to TRBD1. Trimming removed 4 bases from V and 6 bases from J; junction bases left unmatched: 3. CDR1 is MRHNA and CDR2 is SNTAGT in the germline V gene. This CDR3 region has 13 residues. CDR3 in amino acids: CASSGQGGQPQHF. CDR3 coding DNA: TGTGCCAGCAGTGGACAGGGTGGTCAGCCCCAGCATTTT.